This entry lists 25 T cell receptor beta chains sequenced from one sample in a study of shared clonotypes between healthy human individuals. The repertoire was sequenced with immunoSEQ multiplex PCR; TCRdb's copy has only in-frame clones and lacks some. The data hold about 710,000 clones, with around four fifths observed a single time. Input material: memory CD4+ T cells sorted from blood. Subset noted: CD45RA-negative fraction. These receptor sequences come from a woman aged 25 to 39 in good health.

The chain combines TRBV28 with TRBJ2-7, with D possibly matching TRBD1 (6 bases). The CDR3 extends over 13 amino acids. The V and J ends lost 8 bases and 2 bases respectively, with 13 bases between them. CDR1 is MDHEN, CDR2 SYDVKM, per germline. The CDR3 sequence: CASQTGSPYEQYF. The CDR3 nucleotides are TGTGCCAGCCAGACAGGAAGCCCCTACGAGCAGTACTTC.

This clone was counted a few times. The CDR3 region has the DNA TGTGCCAGTAGCAAACTAGCGGGAACAAAGACCCAGTACTTC. Its protein is CASSKLAGTKTQYF. The J gene is TRBJ2-5, the V gene TRBV19; 10 positions agree with TRBD2. The germline CDR1 and CDR2 sequences are LNHDA and SQIVND (reference sequence). The J segment lost 6 bases and the V segment lost 6 bases, leaving 7 bases of the junction unmatched. The CDR3 covers 14 residues. The entire variable domain, with the rest obtained from reference TRBV19 and TRBJ2-5, is as follows: DGGITQSPKYLFRKEGQNVTLSCEQNLNHDAMYWYRQDPGQGLRLIYYSQIVNDFQKGDIAEGYSVSREKKESFPLTVTSAQKNPTAFYLCASSKLAGTKTQYFGPGTRLLVL.

This chain joins TRBV7-3 and TRBJ1-2; D is ambiguous. V was cut by 11 bases and J by 8 bases, with 27 bases left in between. Germline V gene sequence: CDR1 SGHTA, CDR2 FQGTGA. The CDR3 has 15 amino acids. CDR3 coding DNA: TGTGCCCCTGGTGGACTCCCGGCTGGGTGTTGCGGCTACACCTTC. Translation: CAPGGLPAGCCGYTF.

V gene TRBV5-5 combines with J gene TRBJ1-1; D gene unclear. The CDR3 length is 19 residues. V lost 0 bases to trimming and J lost 0 bases, with 21 bases between them. The germline V gene encodes CDR1 SGHKS and CDR2 YYEKEE (reference sequence). The CDR3 protein is CASSLGSPGTSPMNTEAFF. CDR3 nucleotides: TGTGCCAGCAGCTTGGGATCCCCCGGAACCAGCCCCATGAACACTGAAGCTTTCTTT.

A few counts support this clone. The sample contains more than one DNA sequence encoding this CDR3. This CDR3 is CSVEDHSGRNNEQFF. In nucleotides, the CDR3 is TGCAGCGTTGAAGATCATAGCGGGAGGAACAATGAGCAGTTCTTC. The J gene is TRBJ2-1, the V gene TRBV29-1; the match to TRBD2 covers 10 bases. J lost 5 bases, V lost 0 bases, and 4 bases had no gene match. Germline CDR1 and CDR2: SQVTM and ANQGSEA. CDR3 length: 15 amino acids.

J is TRBJ2-1 and V is TRBV30, with 11 bases lining up with TRBD2. CDR3 length: 15 amino acids. Trimming removed 3 bases from V and 3 bases from J; junction bases left unmatched: 4. Germline CDR1 and CDR2: GTSNPN and SVGIG (reference sequence). The chain's CDR3 is CAWSELAGVYNEQFF. The CDR3 DNA is TGTGCCTGGAGCGAACTAGCGGGAGTCTACAATGAGCAGTTCTTC.

This chain's CDR3 is CASSQGQGQPQHF. CDR3 in DNA: TGCGCCAGCAGCCAAGGACAGGGTCAGCCCCAGCATTTT. This sequence joins TRBV5-1 and TRBJ1-5; 8 bases fit TRBD1. CDR1 is SGHRS, CDR2 YFSETQ, per germline. The CDR3 runs to 13 residues. V shed 4 bases, J shed 6 bases, and the junction held 3 bases outside the gene matches.

This chain links TRBV27 with TRBJ1-2, with 10 bases fitting TRBD1. J lost 8 bases, V lost 5 bases, and 14 bases had no gene match. Germline V gene sequence: CDR1 MNHEY, CDR2 SMNVEV (reference sequence). The CDR3 is 16 residues long. The CDR3 nucleotides read TGTGCCAGCAGTCCAAGTGGGACAGGGGCCTTTGAGGGCTACACCTTC. This sequence encodes CASSPSGTGAFEGYTF.

At least ten counts were recorded for this clone. This same CDR3 is encoded by further DNA sequences in the sample. The rearrangement joins TRBV5-4 to TRBJ2-2; the match to TRBD2 covers 10 bases. The CDR3 sequence is 17 residues long. Looked up from germline, CDR1 is SGHNT and CDR2 is YYREEE (reference sequence). J gave up 7 bases and V 0 bases, and 9 bases lay outside the gene matches. As DNA, the CDR3 is TGTGCCAGCAGCTTGGCGTCTAGCGGGAGTTTGCTCGGGGAGCTGTTTTTT. It codes for CASSLASSGSLLGELFF.

This clone was observed a handful of times. This chain links TRBV6-6 with TRBJ1-2; D perhaps matches TRBD1 (6 bases). CDR3 length: 15 amino acids. With 6 bases removed from V and 0 bases from J, the gap between germline ends came to 14 bases. Germline CDR1 is MNHNY and CDR2 is SVGAGI (reference sequence). The CDR3 coding sequence is TGTGCCAGCAGACCATCGGACAGATCTAACTATGGCTACACCTTC. It specifies CASRPSDRSNYGYTF.

The J gene is TRBJ2-7, the V gene TRBV5-6; D ambiguous. Per the germline V gene, CDR1 is SGHDT and CDR2 is YYEEEE. The CDR3 extends over 13 amino acids. With 1 base removed from V and 1 base from J, the gap between germline ends came to 6 bases. CDR3 sequence reads: CASSLYVSYEQYF. The CDR3 DNA follows: TGTGCCAGCAGCTTGTATGTTTCCTACGAGCAGTACTTC.

In DNA form, the CDR3 reads TGTGCCAGCTCACCCTCCCAGGATCAGCCCCAGCATTTT. Protein product: CASSPSQDQPQHF. The chain combines TRBV18 with TRBJ1-5; no clear D. The V end was cut by 3 bases, the J end by 5 bases, with 8 bases between. CDR1 and CDR2 (germline): KGHSH, LQKENI. The CDR3 has 13 amino acids.

The gene calls are TRBV28 and TRBJ2-2, with TRBD1 matching over 7 bases. The CDR3 loop spans 12 amino acids. The junction had 3 bases not matched to a gene; V was cut back by 7 bases and J by 7 bases. Germline V gene sequence: CDR1 MDHEN, CDR2 SYDVKM. The CDR3 protein is CASTTGYGELFF. The CDR3 DNA follows: TGTGCCAGCACGACAGGGTACGGGGAGCTGTTTTTT.

The gene calls are TRBV11-2 and TRBJ2-7; 8 bases line up with TRBD1. Germline lookup yields CDR1 SGHAT and CDR2 FQNNGV. The V gene end was trimmed by 2 bases and the J gene end by 6 bases; junction bases not matched to a gene: 9. The CDR3 loop spans 15 amino acids. The CDR3 DNA is TGTGCCAGCAGCTTAACTCAGGGGGCGTTTATCGAGCAGTACTTC. Its protein is CASSLTQGAFIEQYF. Combining the CDR3 with reference TRBV11-2 and TRBJ2-7 gives the whole variable domain EAGVAQSPRYKIIEKRQSVAFWCNPISGHATLYWYQQILGQGPKLLIQFQNNGVVDDSQLPKDRFSAERLKGVDSTLKIQPAKLEDSAVYLCASSLTQGAFIEQYFGPGTRLTVT.

The V and J genes are TRBV27 and TRBJ2-1; possibly TRBD1 for D (6 bases). With 6 bases removed from V and 0 bases from J, the gap between germline ends came to 18 bases. CDR3 size: 17 residues. Germline V gives CDR1 MNHEY, CDR2 SMNVEV (reference sequence). The CDR3 coding sequence is TGTGCCAGCAGCCGCTTTTCACAGGGAGACTCCTACAATGAGCAGTTCTTC. Amino acid sequence: CASSRFSQGDSYNEQFF.

The chain couples TRBV5-5 to TRBJ1-5; D possibly corresponds to TRBD1 (5 bases). Trimming cost V 0 bases and J 3 bases, with 13 bases left between them. From germline, CDR1 is SGHKS and CDR2 YYEKEE (reference sequence). This CDR3 spans 16 amino acids. CDR3: CASSLAPGLNNQPQHF. For the CDR3, the DNA is TGTGCCAGCAGCTTGGCCCCGGGACTGAACAATCAGCCCCAGCATTTT. Supplemented by reference TRBV5-5 and TRBJ1-5, the full variable domain reads DAGVTQSPTHLIKTRGQQVTLRCSPISGHKSVSWYQQVLGQGPQFIFQYYEKEERGRGNFPDRFSARQFPNYSSELNVNALLLGDSALYLCASSLAPGLNNQPQHFGDGTRLSIL.

A remark on this clone: This sample also contains other DNA sequences that code for the same CDR3. The chain carries TRBV5-1 and TRBJ1-5; tentatively, D is TRBD1 (6 bases). Germline CDR1 is SGHRS and CDR2 is YFSETQ. The V gene lost 1 base and the J gene lost 4 bases, with 9 bases spanning the gap. CDR3 length: 14 amino acids. CDR3 DNA sequence: TGCGCCAGCAGCTTGTCAGGGGCAAATCAGCCCCAGCATTTT. Residues: CASSLSGANQPQHF.

V usage is TRBV5-1 and J usage is TRBJ1-1, with 7 positions matching TRBD1. Trimming took 6 bases from V and 3 from J; bases not matched to a gene: 11. CDR3 length: 15 residues. Germline CDR1 is SGHRS and CDR2 is YFSETQ. The DNA of the CDR3 is TGCGCCAGCACGATACAGGGGATTACGGACACTGAAGCTTTCTTT. This sequence encodes CASTIQGITDTEAFF. Looking up the rest from reference TRBV5-1 and TRBJ1-1 gives the full variable domain: KAGVTQTPRYLIKTRGQQVTLSCSPISGHRSVSWYQQTPGQGLQFLFEYFSETQRNKGNFPGRFSGRQFSNSRSEMNVSTLELGDSALYLCASTIQGITDTEAFFGQGTRLTVV.

This chain links TRBV4-1 with TRBJ2-5; a weak D match, TRBD1 (6 bases). This CDR3 is built from 13 residues. CDR1 is MGHRA and CDR2 is YSYEKL in the germline V gene. V was clipped by 5 bases and J by 4 bases, with 11 bases between them. Written as DNA, the CDR3 is TGCGCCAGCAGCACCTTAGGGGGAGAGACCCAGTACTTC. Translation: CASSTLGGETQYF.

The V call is TRBV4-1, the J call TRBJ2-2, with D possibly called TRBD1 or TRBD2 (6 bases each). The V end lost 4 bases, the J end lost 1 base, and 16 bases lay between the germline ends. In germline, CDR1 is MGHRA, CDR2 YSYEKL. CDR3 length equals 17 residues. The CDR3 DNA sequence: TGCGCCAGCAGCCCCCAAGGGGGGAGTTGGAACACCGGGGAGCTGTTTTTT. It yields the protein CASSPQGGSWNTGELFF.

V usage is TRBV19 and J usage is TRBJ2-2; 9 nucleotides line up with TRBD2. Germline lookup yields CDR1 LNHDA and CDR2 SQIVND (reference sequence). This CDR3 region has 13 residues. The junction had 8 bases not matched to a gene; V was cut back by 10 bases and J by 8 bases. CDR3 in DNA: TGTGCCATTCAGATAGCGGGAGCTGGGGAGCTGTTTTTT. This translates into CAIQIAGAGELFF.

This clone was recorded only once. This rearrangement joins TRBV6-1 to TRBJ1-2; D call uncertain. V was trimmed by 11 bases and J by 2 bases, leaving 15 bases between them. Germline V gene sequence: CDR1 MNHNS, CDR2 SASEGT. There are 13 residues in the CDR3. The CDR3 sequence: CASTFVENYGYTF. The CDR3 nucleotides read TGTGCCTCCACCTTTGTGGAAAACTATGGCTACACCTTC.

V and J are TRBV2 and TRBJ1-1; 10 bases agree with TRBD1. Losses at the gene ends were 3 bases for V and 0 bases for J; bases not matched to a gene: 7. The CDR3 is 17 residues long. Germline V gene data show CDR1 as SNHLY and CDR2 as FYNNEI. The CDR3 loop reads CASSDPGQGDMNTEAFF. In nucleotides, the CDR3 is TGTGCCAGCAGTGACCCTGGACAGGGGGATATGAACACTGAAGCTTTCTTT.

The chain carries TRBV28 and TRBJ1-4, with 11 nucleotides matching TRBD1. CDR1 and CDR2 from the germline V gene are MDHEN and SYDVKM. The CDR3 totals 13 residues. The J segment lost 9 bases and the V segment lost 5 bases, leaving 2 bases of the junction unmatched. This CDR3 reads CASSRTGGKKLFF. CDR3 in DNA: TGTGCCAGCAGTAGGACAGGGGGCAAAAAACTGTTTTTT. Complete variable domain (other parts from reference TRBV28 and TRBJ1-4): DVKVTQSSRYLVKRTGEKVFLECVQDMDHENMFWYRQDPGLGLRLIYFSYDVKMKEKGDIPEGYSVSREKKERFSLILESASTNQTSMYLCASSRTGGKKLFFGSGTQLSVL.

The chain couples TRBV25-1 to TRBJ2-7; no definite D call. The CDR3 spans 16 residues. CDR1 is MGHDK, CDR2 SYGVNS, per germline. Trimming removed 1 base at V and 4 bases at J, with 17 bases between. CDR3 bases: TGTGCCAGCAGTGAATTTGAAAAGGGTGTCTCGTACGAGCAGTACTTC. Amino acids: CASSEFEKGVSYEQYF.